Reported below is one TCR beta chain. The target antigen is unknown. Clones were read by immunoSEQ multiplex PCR, and TCRdb kept only the in-frame ones, dropping some. This table has around 80,000 clones, 94% appearing once. The data derive from a study of OX40 agonist ivuxolimab in advanced cancers. Study overall: Each dose-escalation patient presented with hepatocellular carcinoma, melanoma, renal cell or head and neck cancer. People who had prior anti-PD-1, anti-PD-L1 or anti-CTLA-4 therapy could take part, and 40% had some.

Study observations and caveats: Which antigen the expanded peripheral T cells recognized is unknown. A proportion of nonresponders additionally exhibited low normalized T-cell clonal expansion.

The length of the CDR3 is 13 residues. The germline gives CDR1 MNHEY, CDR2 SMNVEV (reference sequence). V lost 6 bases, J lost 3 bases, and 12 bases lay in between. The receptor comes from an adult with an advanced solid tumor such as melanoma, head and neck, liver or kidney cancer. The rearrangement uses TRBV27 and TRBJ2-7; tentatively, D is TRBD1 (6 bases). This sample comprised CD4+ or CD8+ T cells sorted from blood, obtained in a trial of the OX40 agonist ivuxolimab. CDR3: CASRQGEGYEQYF. CDR3 DNA: TGTGCCAGCAGACAGGGTGAGGGCTACGAGCAGTACTTC.